Below, one TCR beta chain is given with its context. The V end was cut by 6 bases, the J end by 7 bases, with 10 bases between. Germline CDR1 reads LNHDA; CDR2 reads SQIVND (reference sequence). There are 12 residues in the CDR3. The sample belongs to a study of blood T cell repertoires in COVID-19. Study details: Sample material is recorded as cDNA or gDNA derived from T cells, B-cell-depleted T cells, or PBMCs.

Assay: immunoSEQ multiplex PCR; the TCRdb copy retains only in-frame clones and omits some. Of 150,000 or so clones in the sample, roughly 80% were seen once. This sequence joins TRBV19 and TRBJ2-1, with D perhaps TRBD2 (6 bases). The receptor was isolated from a man aged 50-59 years who had recovered from COVID-19. The sample consisted of PBMCs or T cells enriched from blood (not recorded which). The CDR3 is CASRGGGNEQFF. Here the CDR3 DNA reads TGTGCCAGTAGGGGTGGAGGGAATGAGCAGTTCTTC.